This TCR beta chain was retrieved from a study of blood T cell repertoires in COVID-19. How the authors handled the data: Cell counts per sample came from amplifying reference gene primers. Generated by immunoSEQ multiplex PCR, the TCRdb table keeps only in-frame clones and is missing some. V and J calls plus clone size are reproduced from that table; the DNA served to infer D and trimming. The sample lists about 260,000 clones; around 83% were seen once. CDR1 is LGHNT and CDR2 is FRNRAP in the germline V gene. The trim removed 7 bases at V and 1 base at J, leaving 10 bases unmatched. This CDR3 spans 15 amino acids.

This sequence was found in a woman aged 40 to 50 who had recovered from COVID-19. The gene calls are TRBV12-5 and TRBJ2-7; TRBD2 aligns across 7 bases. The sample comprised peripheral blood. This CDR3 reads CASAREDLVSYEQYF. The CDR3 DNA follows: TGTGCTAGTGCCCGGGAGGACCTCGTTTCCTACGAGCAGTACTTC.